The 9 T cell receptor beta chains below come from one sample, sequenced in a study of blood T cell repertoires in COVID-19. The table came from immunoSEQ multiplex PCR; TCRdb's copy has only in-frame clones and leaves some out. This table has fewer than 450,000 clones, roughly 89% appearing once. Material for sequencing was peripheral blood. The receptors originated from a woman aged 18-29 years who had recovered from COVID-19.

V usage is TRBV7-9 and J usage is TRBJ2-1; 7 bases fit TRBD1. The CDR3 loop spans 15 amino acids. Germline values: CDR1 SEHNR, CDR2 FQNEAQ (reference sequence). With 4 bases clipped from V and 5 bases from J, the junction kept 8 bases outside the gene matches. The CDR3 region is CASSSDRSLHNEQFF. CDR3 sequence (DNA): TGTGCCAGCAGCTCGGACAGGAGTCTTCACAATGAGCAGTTCTTC.

This sequence joins TRBV5-8 and TRBJ1-1; maybe TRBD1 (5 bases). This CDR3 comprises 12 residues. Germline V gives CDR1 SGHTS, CDR2 YDEGEE. The germline V and J ends were trimmed by 6 bases and 8 bases, with 14 bases remaining between them. CDR3 in amino acids: CASNHIGAEAFF. DNA for the CDR3: TGTGCCAGCAACCACATTGGGGCGGAAGCTTTCTTT.

The chain employs TRBV5-4 and TRBJ1-2; a weak D match, TRBD1 (5 bases). This CDR3 is built from 14 residues. CDR1 is SGHNT and CDR2 is YYREEE in the germline V gene (reference sequence). V lost 4 bases, J lost 3 bases, and 13 bases lay in between. The CDR3 is CASSRGVEYYGYTF. CDR3 sequence (DNA): TGTGCCAGCAGCCGGGGGGTAGAGTACTATGGCTACACCTTC.

The chain recombines TRBV5-5 with TRBJ1-4; 7 positions agree with TRBD1. J lost 5 bases, V lost 1 base, and 5 bases had no gene match. The CDR3 is 15 residues long. Per the germline V gene, CDR1 is SGHKS and CDR2 is YYEKEE (reference sequence). In DNA, the CDR3 is TGTGCCAGCAGCTTGTATTACAGGGGAAATGAAAAACTGTTTTTT. Its translation: CASSLYYRGNEKLFF.

The CDR3 coding sequence is TGTGCCAGCAGCCAAGCACTAGTTGGTGAGACCCAGTACTTC. Its translation: CASSQALVGETQYF. The J gene is TRBJ2-5, the V gene TRBV4-2; the D gene is possibly TRBD2 (5 bases). V was clipped by 1 base and J by 5 bases, with 11 bases between them. Germline CDR1 is LGHNA and CDR2 is YNFKEQ. The CDR3 is 14 amino acids.

The rearrangement links TRBV29-1 to TRBJ2-3, with D unclear. The CDR3 loop spans 16 amino acids. V was clipped by 3 bases and J by 1 base, with 17 bases between them. Germline assignment: CDR1 SQVTM and CDR2 ANQGSEA. The CDR3 loop is CSVELWAGWGTDTQYF. Here the CDR3 DNA reads TGCAGCGTTGAGCTTTGGGCAGGCTGGGGCACAGATACGCAGTATTTT.

J is TRBJ2-5 and V is TRBV11-3, with D possibly matching TRBD2 (7 bases). The CDR3 spans 15 residues. Trimming took 7 bases from V and 5 from J, leaving 20 bases between them. The germline gives CDR1 SGHNT, CDR2 YENEEA. CDR3 in amino acids: CASIPGVARGETQYF. CDR3 nucleotide sequence: TGTGCCAGCATCCCAGGGGTCGCGCGGGGGGAGACCCAGTACTTC.

Only one count was recorded for this clone. V is TRBV11-2 and J is TRBJ2-5, with 7 bases fitting TRBD1. Germline assignment: CDR1 SGHAT and CDR2 FQNNGV. The CDR3 is 17 amino acids. After removal of 5 bases from V and 2 bases from J, the junction contained 14 bases not matched to a gene. Here the CDR3 reads CASSLSAFSGGQETQYF. The CDR3 nucleotides are TGTGCCAGCAGCCTAAGCGCTTTTTCAGGGGGACAAGAGACCCAGTACTTC.

This chain connects TRBV27 to TRBJ1-4; no reliable D call. The CDR3 runs to 14 residues. CDR1 is MNHEY and CDR2 is SMNVEV in the germline V gene (reference sequence). Trimming took off 8 bases at V and 12 bases at J, with 22 bases between the two ends. As DNA, the CDR3 is TGTGCCAGCTCACCCCAAGGAGGGCTTTCACAACTGTTTTTT. This encodes CASSPQGGLSQLFF.